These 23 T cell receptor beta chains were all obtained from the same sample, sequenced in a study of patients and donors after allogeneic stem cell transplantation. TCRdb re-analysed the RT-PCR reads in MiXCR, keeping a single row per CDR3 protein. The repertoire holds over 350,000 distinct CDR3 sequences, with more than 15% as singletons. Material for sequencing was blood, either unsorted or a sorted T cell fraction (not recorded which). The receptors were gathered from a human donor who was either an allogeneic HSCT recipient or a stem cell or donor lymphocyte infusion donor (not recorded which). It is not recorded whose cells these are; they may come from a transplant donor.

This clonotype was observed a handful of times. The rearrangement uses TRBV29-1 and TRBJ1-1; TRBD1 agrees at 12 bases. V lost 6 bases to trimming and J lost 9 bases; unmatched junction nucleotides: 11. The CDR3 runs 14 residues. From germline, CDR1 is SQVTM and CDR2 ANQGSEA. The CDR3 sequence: CSVLNRDRGLKAFF. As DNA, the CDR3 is TGCAGCGTACTCAACCGGGACAGGGGGCTTAAAGCTTTCTTT.

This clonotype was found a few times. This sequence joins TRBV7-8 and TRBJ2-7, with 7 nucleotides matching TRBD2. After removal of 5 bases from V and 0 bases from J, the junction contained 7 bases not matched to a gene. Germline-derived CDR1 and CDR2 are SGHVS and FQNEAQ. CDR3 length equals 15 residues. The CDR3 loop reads CASSTASGSSYEQYF. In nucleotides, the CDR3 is TGTGCCAGCAGCACCGCTAGCGGCAGCTCCTACGAGCAGTACTTC. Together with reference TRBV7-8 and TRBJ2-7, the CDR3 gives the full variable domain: GAGVSQSPRYKVAKRGQDVALRCDPISGHVSLFWYQQALGQGPEFLTYFQNEAQLDKSGLPSDRFFAERPEGSVSTLKIQRTQQEDSAVYLCASSTASGSSYEQYFGPGTRLTVT.

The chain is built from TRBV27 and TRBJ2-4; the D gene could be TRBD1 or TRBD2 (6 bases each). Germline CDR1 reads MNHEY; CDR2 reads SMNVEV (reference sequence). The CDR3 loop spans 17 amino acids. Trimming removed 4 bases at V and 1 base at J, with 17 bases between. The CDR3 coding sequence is TGTGCCAGCAGTTCGCGGGACACCCCTCGGGCCAAAAACATTCAGTACTTC. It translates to CASSSRDTPRAKNIQYF.

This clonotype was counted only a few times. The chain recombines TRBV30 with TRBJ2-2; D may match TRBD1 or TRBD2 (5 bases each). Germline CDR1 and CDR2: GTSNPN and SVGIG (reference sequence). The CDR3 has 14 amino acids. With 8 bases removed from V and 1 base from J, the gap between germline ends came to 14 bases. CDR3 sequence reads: CAGPRDRNTGELFF. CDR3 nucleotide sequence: TGTGCCGGGCCCCGGGACCGGAACACCGGGGAGCTGTTTTTT.

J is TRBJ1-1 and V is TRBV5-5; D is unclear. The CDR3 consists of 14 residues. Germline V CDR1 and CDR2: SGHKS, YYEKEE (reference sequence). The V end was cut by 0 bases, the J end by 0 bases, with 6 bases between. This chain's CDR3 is CASSLVQVNTEAFF. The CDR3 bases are TGTGCCAGCAGCTTGGTTCAGGTGAACACTGAAGCTTTCTTT.

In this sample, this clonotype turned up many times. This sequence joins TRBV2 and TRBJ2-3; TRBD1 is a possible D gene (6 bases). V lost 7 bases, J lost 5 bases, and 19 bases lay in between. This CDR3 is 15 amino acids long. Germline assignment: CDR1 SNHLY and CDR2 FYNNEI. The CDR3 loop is CASIPRGRGGDTQYF. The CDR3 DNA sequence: TGTGCCAGCATCCCGAGGGGCAGGGGTGGAGATACGCAGTATTTT.

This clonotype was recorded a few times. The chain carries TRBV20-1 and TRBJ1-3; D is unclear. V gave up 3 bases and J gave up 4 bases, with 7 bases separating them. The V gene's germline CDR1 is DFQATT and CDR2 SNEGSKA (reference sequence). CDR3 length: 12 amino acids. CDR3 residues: CSASNSGNTIYF. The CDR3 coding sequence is TGCAGTGCTAGTAATAGCGGAAACACCATATATTTT.

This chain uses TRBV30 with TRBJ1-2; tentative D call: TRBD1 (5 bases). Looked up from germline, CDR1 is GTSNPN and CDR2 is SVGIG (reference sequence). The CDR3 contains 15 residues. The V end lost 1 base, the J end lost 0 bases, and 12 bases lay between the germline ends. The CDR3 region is CAWSGRGRSNYGYTF. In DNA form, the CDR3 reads TGTGCCTGGAGTGGACGGGGACGGTCTAACTATGGCTACACCTTC.

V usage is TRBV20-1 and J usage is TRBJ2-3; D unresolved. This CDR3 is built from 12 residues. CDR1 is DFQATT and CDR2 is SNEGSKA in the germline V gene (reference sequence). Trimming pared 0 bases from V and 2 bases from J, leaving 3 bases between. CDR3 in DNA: TGCAGTGCTAGAGAGGACACAGATACGCAGTATTTT. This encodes CSAREDTDTQYF.

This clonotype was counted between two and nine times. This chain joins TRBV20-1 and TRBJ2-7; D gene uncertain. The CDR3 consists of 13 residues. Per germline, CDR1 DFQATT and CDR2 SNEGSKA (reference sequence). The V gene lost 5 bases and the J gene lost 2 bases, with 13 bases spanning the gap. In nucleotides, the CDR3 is TGCAGTGCTCGAGGCGGCAGAACCTACGAGCAGTACTTC. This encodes CSARGGRTYEQYF.

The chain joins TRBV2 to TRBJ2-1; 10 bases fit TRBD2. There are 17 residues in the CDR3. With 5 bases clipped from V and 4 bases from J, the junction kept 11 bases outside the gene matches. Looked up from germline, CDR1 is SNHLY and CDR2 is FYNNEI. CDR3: CASSFIPSGSWYNEQFF. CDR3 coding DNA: TGTGCCAGCAGTTTCATTCCTAGCGGGAGTTGGTACAATGAGCAGTTCTTC.

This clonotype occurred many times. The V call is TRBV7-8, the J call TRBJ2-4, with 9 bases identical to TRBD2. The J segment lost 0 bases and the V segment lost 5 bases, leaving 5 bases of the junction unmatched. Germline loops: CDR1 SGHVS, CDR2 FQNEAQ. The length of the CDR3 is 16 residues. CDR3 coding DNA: TGTGCCAGCAGCCTGACTAGCGGCCTAGCCAAAAACATTCAGTACTTC. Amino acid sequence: CASSLTSGLAKNIQYF.

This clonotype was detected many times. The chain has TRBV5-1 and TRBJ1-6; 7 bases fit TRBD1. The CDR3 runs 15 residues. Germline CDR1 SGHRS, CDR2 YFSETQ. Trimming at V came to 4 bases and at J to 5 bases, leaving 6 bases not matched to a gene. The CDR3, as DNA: TGCGCCAGCAGCGCCTCGGGACAGAATAATTCACCCCTCCACTTT. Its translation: CASSASGQNNSPLHF.

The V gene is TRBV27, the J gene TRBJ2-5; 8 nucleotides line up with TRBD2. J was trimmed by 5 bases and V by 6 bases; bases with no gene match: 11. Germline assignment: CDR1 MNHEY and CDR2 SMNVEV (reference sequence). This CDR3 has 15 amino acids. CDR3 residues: CASSLTSPGGETQYF. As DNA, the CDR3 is TGTGCCAGCAGCCTAACTAGCCCGGGGGGGGAGACCCAGTACTTC.

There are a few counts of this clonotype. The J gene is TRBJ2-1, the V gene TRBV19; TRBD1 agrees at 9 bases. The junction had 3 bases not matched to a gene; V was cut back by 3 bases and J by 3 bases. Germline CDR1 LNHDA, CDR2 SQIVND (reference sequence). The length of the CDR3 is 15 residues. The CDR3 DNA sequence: TGTGCCAGTAGTATCCGACAGGGGGTCTACAATGAGCAGTTCTTC. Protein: CASSIRQGVYNEQFF.

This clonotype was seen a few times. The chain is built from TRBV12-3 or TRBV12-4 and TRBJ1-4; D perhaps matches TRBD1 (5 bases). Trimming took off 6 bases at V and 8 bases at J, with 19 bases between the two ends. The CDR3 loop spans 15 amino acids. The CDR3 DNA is TGTGCCAGCAGCACCCAGGGAGCTAAGGGCGAAAAACTGTTTTTT. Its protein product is CASSTQGAKGEKLFF.

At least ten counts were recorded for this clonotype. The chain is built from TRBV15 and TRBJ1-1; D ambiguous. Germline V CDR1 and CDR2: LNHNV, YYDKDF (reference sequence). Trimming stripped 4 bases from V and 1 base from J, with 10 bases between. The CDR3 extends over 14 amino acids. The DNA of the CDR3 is TGTGCCACCAGCATTGGTCAGAAGAACACTGAAGCTTTCTTT. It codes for CATSIGQKNTEAFF.

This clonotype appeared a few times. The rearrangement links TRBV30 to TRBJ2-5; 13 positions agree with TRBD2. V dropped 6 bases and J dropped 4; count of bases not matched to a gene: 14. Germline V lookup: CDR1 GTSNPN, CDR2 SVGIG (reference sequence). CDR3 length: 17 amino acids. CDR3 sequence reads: CACKGTSGAGKLETQYF. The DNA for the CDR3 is TGTGCCTGTAAAGGGACTAGCGGGGCGGGGAAACTAGAGACCCAGTACTTC. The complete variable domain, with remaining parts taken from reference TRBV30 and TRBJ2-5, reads SQTIHQWPATLVQPVGSPLSLECTVEGTSNPNLYWYRQAAGRGLQLLFYSVGIGQISSEVPQNLSASRPQDRQFILSSKKLLLSDSGFYLCACKGTSGAGKLETQYFGPGTRLLVL.

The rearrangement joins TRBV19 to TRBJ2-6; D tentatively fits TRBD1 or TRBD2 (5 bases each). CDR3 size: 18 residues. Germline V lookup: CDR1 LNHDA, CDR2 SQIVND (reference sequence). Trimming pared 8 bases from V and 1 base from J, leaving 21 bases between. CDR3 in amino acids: CASSIRGRPRSGANVLTF. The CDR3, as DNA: TGTGCCAGTTCAATCCGGGGCAGGCCAAGGTCTGGGGCCAACGTCCTGACTTTC.

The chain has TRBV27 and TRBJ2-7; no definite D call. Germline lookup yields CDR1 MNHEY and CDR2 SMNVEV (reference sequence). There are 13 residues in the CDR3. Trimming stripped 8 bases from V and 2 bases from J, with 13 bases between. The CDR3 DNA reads TGTGCCAGCCGGACGGTGGATCCCTACGAGCAGTACTTC. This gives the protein CASRTVDPYEQYF.

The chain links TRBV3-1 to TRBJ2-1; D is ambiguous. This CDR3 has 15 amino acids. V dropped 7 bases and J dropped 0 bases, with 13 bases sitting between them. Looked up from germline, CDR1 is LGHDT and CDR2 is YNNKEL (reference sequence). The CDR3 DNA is TGTGCCAGCACCCTTCGGGCCATCTCCTACAATGAGCAGTTCTTC. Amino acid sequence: CASTLRAISYNEQFF.

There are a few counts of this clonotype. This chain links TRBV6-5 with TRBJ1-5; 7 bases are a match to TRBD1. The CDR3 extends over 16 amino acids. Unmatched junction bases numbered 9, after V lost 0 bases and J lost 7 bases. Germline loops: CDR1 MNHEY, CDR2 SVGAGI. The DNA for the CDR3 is TGTGCCAGCAGTTACTCGGCGGACAGGTGGGGACAGCCCCAGCATTTT. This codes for CASSYSADRWGQPQHF.

The chain's CDR3 is CASSHTEILSPVQYF. DNA for the CDR3: TGTGCCAGTAGTCACACCGAAATCTTAAGCCCAGTTCAGTACTTC. The chain employs TRBV19 and TRBJ2-4; D is ambiguous. The V end lost 5 bases, the J end lost 11 bases, and 22 bases lay between the germline ends. The CDR3 totals 15 residues. The V gene's germline CDR1 is LNHDA and CDR2 SQIVND (reference sequence).